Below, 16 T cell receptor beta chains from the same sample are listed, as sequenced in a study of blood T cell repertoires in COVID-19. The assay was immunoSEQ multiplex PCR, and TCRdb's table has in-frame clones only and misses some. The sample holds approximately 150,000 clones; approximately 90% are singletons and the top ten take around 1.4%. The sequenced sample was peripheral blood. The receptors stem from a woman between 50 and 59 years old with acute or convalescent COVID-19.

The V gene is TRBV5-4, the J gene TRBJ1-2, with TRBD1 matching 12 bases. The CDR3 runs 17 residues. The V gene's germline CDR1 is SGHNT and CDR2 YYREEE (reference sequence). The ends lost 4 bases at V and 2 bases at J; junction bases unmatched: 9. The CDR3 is CASSGGTGGMRNYGYTF. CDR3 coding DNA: TGTGCCAGCAGCGGAGGGACAGGGGGCATGCGAAACTATGGCTACACCTTC. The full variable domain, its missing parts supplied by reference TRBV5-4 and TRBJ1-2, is ETGVTQSPTHLIKTRGQQVTLRCSSQSGHNTVSWYQQALGQGPQFIFQYYREEENGRGNFPPRFSGLQFPNYSSELNVNALELDDSALYLCASSGGTGGMRNYGYTFGSGTRLTVV.

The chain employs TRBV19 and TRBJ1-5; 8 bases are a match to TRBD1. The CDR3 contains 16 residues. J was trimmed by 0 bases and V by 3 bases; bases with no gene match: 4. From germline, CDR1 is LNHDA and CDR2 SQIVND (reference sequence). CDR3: CASSMDRVYSNQPQHF. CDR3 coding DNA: TGTGCCAGTAGTATGGACAGGGTTTATAGCAATCAGCCCCAGCATTTT.

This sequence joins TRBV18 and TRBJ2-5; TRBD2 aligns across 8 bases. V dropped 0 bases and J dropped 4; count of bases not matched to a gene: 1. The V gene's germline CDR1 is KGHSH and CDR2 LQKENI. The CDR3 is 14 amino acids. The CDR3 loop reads CASSPPSGGETQYF. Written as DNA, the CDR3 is TGTGCCAGCTCACCACCAAGCGGGGGAGAGACCCAGTACTTC.

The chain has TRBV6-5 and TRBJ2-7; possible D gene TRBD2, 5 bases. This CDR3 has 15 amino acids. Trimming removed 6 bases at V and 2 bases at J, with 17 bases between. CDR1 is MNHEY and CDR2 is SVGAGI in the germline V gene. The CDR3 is CASRPSLAGPYEQYF. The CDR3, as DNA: TGTGCCAGCAGGCCGTCCCTAGCAGGCCCCTACGAGCAGTACTTC.

The CDR3: CASSRQVPGQGKGYEQYF. CDR3 sequence (DNA): TGTGCCAGCAGTCGCCAAGTCCCGGGACAGGGAAAGGGCTACGAGCAGTACTTC. This rearrangement joins TRBV27 to TRBJ2-7; 9 bases map to TRBD1. The ends lost 5 bases at V and 3 bases at J; junction bases unmatched: 17. The V gene's germline CDR1 is MNHEY and CDR2 SMNVEV (reference sequence). CDR3 length equals 18 residues.

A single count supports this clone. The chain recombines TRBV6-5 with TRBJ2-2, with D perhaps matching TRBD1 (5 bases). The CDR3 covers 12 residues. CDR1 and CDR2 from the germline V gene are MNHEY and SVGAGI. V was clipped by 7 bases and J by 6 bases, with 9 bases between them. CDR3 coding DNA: TGTGCCAGCACCAAAGGGGCCGGGGAGCTGTTTTTT. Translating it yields CASTKGAGELFF.

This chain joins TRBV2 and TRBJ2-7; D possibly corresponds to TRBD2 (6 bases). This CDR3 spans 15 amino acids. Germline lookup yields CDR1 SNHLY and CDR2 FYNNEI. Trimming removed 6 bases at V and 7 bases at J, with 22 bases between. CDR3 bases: TGTGCCAGCAGGATTACCGGGACTGCTCTGGGAGAGCAGTACTTC. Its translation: CASRITGTALGEQYF.

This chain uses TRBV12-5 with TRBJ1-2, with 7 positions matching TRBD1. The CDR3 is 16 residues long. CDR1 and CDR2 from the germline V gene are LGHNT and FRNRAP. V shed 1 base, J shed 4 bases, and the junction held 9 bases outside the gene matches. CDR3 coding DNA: TGTGCTAGTGGTTTGGGCTCGGGACAGAAGCTCTATGGCTACACCTTC. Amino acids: CASGLGSGQKLYGYTF.

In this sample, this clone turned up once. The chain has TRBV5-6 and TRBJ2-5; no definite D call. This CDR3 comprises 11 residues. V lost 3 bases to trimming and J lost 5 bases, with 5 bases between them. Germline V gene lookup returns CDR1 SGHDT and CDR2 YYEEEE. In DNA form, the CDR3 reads TGTGCCAGCAGCTCCGGGGAGACCCAGTACTTC. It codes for CASSSGETQYF.

The CDR3, as DNA: TGTGCCAGTAGTATGGCAGGCGCCTATGGCTACACCTTC. Protein sequence: CASSMAGAYGYTF. The chain links TRBV19 to TRBJ1-2; no clear D gene. The CDR3 contains 13 residues. Trimming stripped 3 bases from V and 4 bases from J, with 9 bases between. Germline CDR1 LNHDA, CDR2 SQIVND (reference sequence).

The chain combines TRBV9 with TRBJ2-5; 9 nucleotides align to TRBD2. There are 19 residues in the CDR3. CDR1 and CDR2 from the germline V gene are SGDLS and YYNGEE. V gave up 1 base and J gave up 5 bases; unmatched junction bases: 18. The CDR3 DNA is TGTGCCAGCAGCGTAAGAGGGGGTGGTAGCGGGAGTCTTTTGGAGACCCAGTACTTC. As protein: CASSVRGGGSGSLLETQYF.

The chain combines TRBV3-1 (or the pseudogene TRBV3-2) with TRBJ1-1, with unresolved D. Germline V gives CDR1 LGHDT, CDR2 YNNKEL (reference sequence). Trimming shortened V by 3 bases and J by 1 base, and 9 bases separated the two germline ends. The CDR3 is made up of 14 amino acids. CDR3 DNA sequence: TGTGCCAGCAGCCACCGCAAGAGGAACACTGAAGCTTTCTTT. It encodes CASSHRKRNTEAFF.

This chain's CDR3 is CASSLGGGQGREAFF. In DNA form, the CDR3 reads TGTGCCAGCAGCTTGGGAGGGGGACAGGGCCGAGAAGCTTTCTTT. The chain employs TRBV5-4 and TRBJ1-1, with TRBD1 matching 9 bases. The CDR3 extends over 15 amino acids. The V segment lost 0 bases and the J segment 8 bases; nucleotides outside the gene matches: 8. From germline, CDR1 is SGHNT and CDR2 YYREEE (reference sequence). Variable domain in full (rest from reference TRBV5-4 and TRBJ1-1): ETGVTQSPTHLIKTRGQQVTLRCSSQSGHNTVSWYQQALGQGPQFIFQYYREEENGRGNFPPRFSGLQFPNYSSELNVNALELDDSALYLCASSLGGGQGREAFFGQGTRLTVV.

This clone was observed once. Written as DNA, the CDR3 is TGTGCCAGCAGTGATTTAACTGGCGAGCAGTACTTC. Encoded protein: CASSDLTGEQYF. The chain couples TRBV12-3 or TRBV12-4 to TRBJ2-7; D is undetermined. Trimming removed 5 bases at V and 6 bases at J, with 11 bases between. This CDR3 is 12 amino acids long.

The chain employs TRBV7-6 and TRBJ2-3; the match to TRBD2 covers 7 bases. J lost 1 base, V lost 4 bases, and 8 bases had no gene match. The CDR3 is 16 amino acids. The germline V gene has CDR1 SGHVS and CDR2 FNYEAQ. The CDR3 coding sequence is TGTGCCAGCAGCTCCTCCGGGAGGCCCGGCACAGATACGCAGTATTTT. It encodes CASSSSGRPGTDTQYF.

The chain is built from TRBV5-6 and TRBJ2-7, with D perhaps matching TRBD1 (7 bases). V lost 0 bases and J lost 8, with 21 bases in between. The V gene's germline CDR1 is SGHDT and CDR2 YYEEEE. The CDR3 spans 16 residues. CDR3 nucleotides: TGTGCCAGCAGCTTGGAGAGTGGGGGGACAGTCCCTCAGCAGTACTTC. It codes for CASSLESGGTVPQQYF.